This TCR beta chain is from a study of T cell responses to AZD1222 COVID-19 vaccine. Study-wide results and limits: Among spike-specific TCRs, nearly half reportedly target unmutated variant regions. Donors were mostly white British, more females; clonal diversity possibly underestimated.

The CDR3 covers 16 residues. Trimming removed 2 bases at V and 0 bases at J, with 11 bases between. CDR1 and CDR2 (germline): SGHDT, YYEEEE. The data were produced by immunoSEQ multiplex PCR, yet TCRdb's version contains in-frame clones alone and is incomplete. The sample includes some 80,000 clones, around three quarters of them seen just once. To note about this clone: Its antigen is unknown.

This rearrangement joins TRBV5-6 to TRBJ1-4; D gene ambiguous. The sequence derives from an adult who received the MenACWY meningococcal vaccine as a control. The sample consisted of peripheral blood, taken 28 days after the second dose of the MenACWY control vaccine. The CDR3 spells CASSFYGRATNEKLFF. The DNA of the CDR3 is TGTGCCAGCAGCTTTTACGGAAGAGCAACTAATGAAAAACTGTTTTTT.